This T cell receptor (beta chain) comes out of a study of spatial heterogeneity in lung cancer. Study background: Detection consistently captured more beta-chain sequences than alpha-chain sequences.

The V segment lost 6 bases and the J segment 3 bases; nucleotides outside the gene matches: 11. The CDR3 runs to 15 residues. The germline gives CDR1 SGHRS, CDR2 YFSETQ. This sample's time point: sample taken at primary tumor resection. Unsorted tumor, nontumor lung tissue or cryopreserved PBMC supplied the whole RNA. Donation came from around 72 patients with untreated early-stage non-small cell lung cancer. Every individual TCR cDNA molecule carried its own unique molecular identifier, which allowed correction of PCR and sequencing errors. Via MiXCR, TCRdb re-called the 5' RACE reads, giving one row per CDR3 protein. The sample includes 35,000 to 55,000 distinct CDR3 sequences, approximately 14% of them seen just once. The study's findings and limits: Detection of ubiquitous tumor TCRs in blood was higher at resection than follow-up.

The sample holds a few counts of this clonotype. Its matching antigen is unknown. The rearrangement links TRBV5-1 to TRBJ2-7; 8 positions match TRBD2. The clonotype originates from a male donor with early-stage non-small cell lung cancer. Sequences were derived from PBMCs, sampled at surgery. In nucleotides, the CDR3 is TGCGCCAGCACCCCCAGCAGCGGGAGAAACTACGAGCAGTACTTC. Amino acid sequence: CASTPSSGRNYEQYF.